The clone carrying this T cell receptor (beta chain) was seen just once. Here immunoSEQ multiplex PCR was the method, and the copy in TCRdb shows in-frame clones only, minus some. Of approximately 46,000 clones listed, around 87% are singletons. These data originate in a study of control samples from healthy donors and cancer patients. The TCR was taken from a woman aged 55-69 years with lung cancer. Sequenced material: PBMCs.

The CDR3 loop is CASSIWEETQYF. CDR3 sequence (DNA): TGTGCCAGTAGTATCTGGGAAGAGACCCAGTACTTC. The chain is built from TRBV19 and TRBJ2-5; D call uncertain. The V end was cut by 3 bases, the J end by 3 bases, with 5 bases between. This CDR3 comprises 12 residues. Germline values: CDR1 LNHDA, CDR2 SQIVND (reference sequence).